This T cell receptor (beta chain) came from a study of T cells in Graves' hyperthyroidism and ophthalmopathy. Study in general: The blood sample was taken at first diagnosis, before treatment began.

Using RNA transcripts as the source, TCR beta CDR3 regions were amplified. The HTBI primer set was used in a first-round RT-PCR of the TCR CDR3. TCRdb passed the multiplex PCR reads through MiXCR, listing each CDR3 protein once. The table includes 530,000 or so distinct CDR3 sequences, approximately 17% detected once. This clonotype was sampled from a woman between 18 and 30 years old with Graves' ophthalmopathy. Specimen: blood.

This CDR3 reads CASSFGQGTNYGYTF. The CDR3 nucleotides read TGTGCCAGCAGTTTTGGACAGGGGACTAACTATGGCTACACCTTC. The chain employs TRBV6-5 and TRBJ1-2, with 9 bases matching TRBD1. The CDR3 has 15 amino acids. The V segment lost 4 bases and the J segment 0 bases; nucleotides outside the gene matches: 3. Germline V CDR1 and CDR2: MNHEY, SVGAGI.